This is a list of T cell receptor beta chains from one sample in a study of cytomegalovirus exposure and HLA in healthy donors. Generated by immunoSEQ multiplex PCR, the TCRdb table keeps only in-frame clones and is missing some. The sample comprises a few hundred thousand clones, roughly 88% of which are singletons, and around 0.96% rests with the top ten. Sequenced material: PBMCs. The receptors stem from a man aged 25 to 45 in good health and CMV-seronegative. The CDR3 runs from the conserved cysteine through the conserved F or W. The D gene is left open where the match is weak. Clone size is given for some rows only: seen once, a few or many times, or a class if the clone is expanded.

d_call: TRBD1
j_call: TRBJ1-2
v_call: TRBV6-6
clone_size: -
cdr3_nt: TGTGCCAGCAGTACCACTTCCGACAGGGACTCTGGCTACACCTTC
cdr3_aa: CASSTTSDRDSGYTF

d_call: -
j_call: TRBJ1-5
v_call: TRBV12-2
clone_size: -
cdr3_nt: TGTGCAAGTCGCTTAGCCGGGACAGGGTCCTCGCAGCCCCAGCATTTT
cdr3_aa: CASRLAGTGSSQPQHF

d_call: -
j_call: TRBJ1-4
v_call: TRBV29-1
clone_size: -
cdr3_nt: TGCAGCGTTGGAGGGCAGGACCTTAATGAAAAACTGTTTTTT
cdr3_aa: CSVGGQDLNEKLFF

d_call: -
j_call: TRBJ1-1
v_call: TRBV20-1
clone_size: -
cdr3_nt: TGCAGTGCCTTAATGAACACTGAAGCTTTCTTT
cdr3_aa: CSALMNTEAFF

d_call: TRBD1
j_call: TRBJ2-2
v_call: TRBV10-1
clone_size: -
cdr3_nt: TGCGCCAGCAGTGATGCTCGAACAGGGGGAATCACCGGGGAGCTGTTTTTT
cdr3_aa: CASSDARTGGITGELFF

d_call: -
j_call: TRBJ1-6
v_call: TRBV11-3
clone_size: -
cdr3_nt: TGTGCCAGCAGCTTTACCTATAATTCACCCCTCCACTTT
cdr3_aa: CASSFTYNSPLHF

d_call: TRBD1
j_call: TRBJ2-7
v_call: TRBV27
clone_size: -
cdr3_nt: TGTGCCAGCCAATGGTCGGCAGGGGGCCCCTACGAGCAGTACTTC
cdr3_aa: CASQWSAGGPYEQYF

d_call: -
j_call: TRBJ2-3
v_call: TRBV7-9
clone_size: once
cdr3_nt: TGTGCCAGCAGCATGGGACCGGGGGGCCTCAGCACAGATACGCAGTATTTT
cdr3_aa: CASSMGPGGLSTDTQYF

d_call: TRBD1
j_call: TRBJ1-2
v_call: TRBV7-2
clone_size: -
cdr3_nt: TGTGCCAGCAGCTTCCTCGGACAGGTTCGAGAGGGCTACACCTTC
cdr3_aa: CASSFLGQVREGYTF

d_call: -
j_call: TRBJ1-6
v_call: TRBV19
clone_size: -
cdr3_nt: TGTGCCAGTAGTCCTAAATATAATTCACCCCTCCACTTT
cdr3_aa: CASSPKYNSPLHF

d_call: TRBD1
j_call: TRBJ2-5
v_call: TRBV11-2
clone_size: -
cdr3_nt: TGTGCCAGCAGCTTAGGAGGGGGCGAGACCCAGTACTTC
cdr3_aa: CASSLGGGETQYF

d_call: -
j_call: TRBJ2-5
v_call: TRBV6-6
clone_size: -
cdr3_nt: TGTGCCAGCAGTTACTCTTCTAGCGAGACCCAGTACTTC
cdr3_aa: CASSYSSSETQYF

d_call: -
j_call: TRBJ2-7
v_call: TRBV5-6
clone_size: once
cdr3_nt: TGTGCCAGCAGCTTGAGTCTCGGGGGGCATCCCTACGAGCAGTACTTC
cdr3_aa: CASSLSLGGHPYEQYF

d_call: TRBD2
j_call: TRBJ2-7
v_call: TRBV7-2
clone_size: -
cdr3_nt: TGTGCCAGCAGCTTAGGTCCTAGCGGGGGGCCGATGAGCTCCTACGAGCAGTACTTC
cdr3_aa: CASSLGPSGGPMSSYEQYF

d_call: -
j_call: TRBJ1-1
v_call: TRBV19
clone_size: -
cdr3_nt: TGTGCCAGTATCATCACACGGGGGGGCACTGAAGCTTTCTTT
cdr3_aa: CASIITRGGTEAFF

d_call: -
j_call: TRBJ1-1
v_call: TRBV5-4
clone_size: -
cdr3_nt: TGTGCCAGCACGTCGAGGGGGGGGATCAACACTGAAGCTTTCTTT
cdr3_aa: CASTSRGGINTEAFF

d_call: -
j_call: TRBJ1-6
v_call: TRBV18
clone_size: -
cdr3_nt: TGTGCCAGCTCACCACTGGGCGCGGGTAATTCACCCCTCCACTTT
cdr3_aa: CASSPLGAGNSPLHF

d_call: TRBD2
j_call: TRBJ2-7
v_call: TRBV4-3
clone_size: -
cdr3_nt: TGCGCCAGCAGCCAAGAGCTGATTAGTAGCGGGGGTACCTACGAGCAGTACTTC
cdr3_aa: CASSQELISSGGTYEQYF

d_call: -
j_call: TRBJ2-3
v_call: TRBV7-9
clone_size: -
cdr3_nt: TGTGCCAGCAGCCGTAACACAGATACGCAGTATTTT
cdr3_aa: CASSRNTDTQYF